A single sample gave rise to the 32 T cell receptor beta chains below, sequenced in a study of radiotherapy plus CTLA-4 blockade in lung cancer. Profiling relied on immunoSEQ multiplex PCR, and the TCRdb table lists in-frame clones only, not all of them. The table includes some 46,000 clones, 80% to 85% detected once. The sample was peripheral blood, taken from a patient treated with radiotherapy plus ipilimumab. The origin of the receptors is a human donor with non-small cell lung cancer who had stable disease on radiotherapy plus ipilimumab.

The chain employs TRBV7-2 and TRBJ2-3; D possibly corresponds to TRBD1 (5 bases). Trimming cost V 2 bases and J 5 bases, with 11 bases left between them. The CDR3 extends over 14 amino acids. The V gene's germline CDR1 is SGHTA and CDR2 FQGNSA. Written as DNA, the CDR3 is TGTGCCAGCAGCTTAATATCCGGACAAGATACGCAGTATTTT. As protein: CASSLISGQDTQYF.

The chain is built from TRBV6-1 and TRBJ2-2, with D possibly being TRBD2 (6 bases). Trimming shortened V by 4 bases and J by 1 base, and 13 bases separated the two germline ends. Germline-derived CDR1 and CDR2 are MNHNS and SASEGT. The CDR3 spans 16 residues. CDR3 residues: CASSVLASENTGELFF. The CDR3 DNA reads TGTGCCAGCAGTGTATTGGCTAGCGAGAACACCGGGGAGCTGTTTTTT.

The rearrangement links TRBV5-4 to TRBJ1-2; no reliable D call. The germline CDR1 and CDR2 sequences are SGHNT and YYREEE (reference sequence). V was clipped by 0 bases and J by 4 bases, with 13 bases between them. This CDR3 region has 15 residues. Here the CDR3 DNA reads TGTGCCAGCAGCTTGGAGTCGCGGGAGGGCTATGGCTACACCTTC. Translating gives CASSLESREGYGYTF.

In DNA, the CDR3 is TGTGCCAGCAGCTATACAGGGGATTCTGGAAACACCATATATTTT. Its translation: CASSYTGDSGNTIYF. The chain joins TRBV27 to TRBJ1-3; TRBD1 matches 7 bases. V gave up 6 bases and J gave up 1 base; unmatched junction bases: 6. Germline-derived CDR1 and CDR2 are MNHEY and SMNVEV (reference sequence). CDR3 length: 15 amino acids.

This chain connects TRBV5-1 to TRBJ1-2, with 7 bases aligning to TRBD1. Germline lookup yields CDR1 SGHRS and CDR2 YFSETQ. CDR3 length: 14 residues. Trimming at V came to 0 bases and at J to 6 bases, leaving 5 bases not matched to a gene. Here the CDR3 DNA reads TGCGCCAGCAGCTTGGGCGGCACAGGGGATGGCTACACCTTC. Protein product: CASSLGGTGDGYTF.

The gene calls are TRBV6-5 and TRBJ2-2; possibly TRBD1 for D (6 bases). Trimming took off 11 bases at V and 4 bases at J, with 17 bases between the two ends. CDR1 and CDR2 from the germline V gene are MNHEY and SVGAGI. CDR3 size: 14 residues. The CDR3 coding sequence is TGTGCCCCAATCAGGGGCGTAGGCACCGGGGAGCTGTTTTTT. This encodes CAPIRGVGTGELFF.

This chain joins TRBV5-4 and TRBJ1-2; D is perhaps TRBD1 (6 bases). Germline CDR1 is SGHNT and CDR2 is YYREEE (reference sequence). The V and J ends lost 3 bases and 4 bases respectively, with 16 bases between them. The CDR3 loop spans 15 amino acids. The CDR3 nucleotides are TGTGCCAGCAGCTCCGCGGCGGACAGACGCTATGGCTACACCTTC. Protein: CASSSAADRRYGYTF.

The chain has TRBV2 and TRBJ2-5, with D uncertain. The CDR3 is 14 residues long. The germline CDR1 and CDR2 sequences are SNHLY and FYNNEI. V was clipped by 5 bases and J by 3 bases, with 13 bases between them. The chain's CDR3 is CASSLTLPEETQYF. The CDR3 nucleotides are TGTGCCAGCAGTCTTACACTACCGGAAGAGACCCAGTACTTC. The full variable domain, completed using reference TRBV2 and TRBJ2-5, is EPEVTQTPSHQVTQMGQEVILRCVPISNHLYFYWYRQILGQKVEFLVSFYNNEISEKSEIFDDQFSVERPDGSNFTLKIRSTKLEDSAMYFCASSLTLPEETQYFGPGTRLLVL.

This clone was observed a single time. V is TRBV4-2 and J is TRBJ2-5; D not resolved. There are 17 residues in the CDR3. Looked up from germline, CDR1 is LGHNA and CDR2 is YNFKEQ. V lost 1 base and J 2 bases, leaving 17 bases between the germline ends. The CDR3, as DNA: TGTGCCAGCAGCCAAGGAGTCGGGTCCATTGATCAAGAGACCCAGTACTTC. Its translation is CASSQGVGSIDQETQYF.

V usage is TRBV2 and J usage is TRBJ2-3, with 7 bases matching TRBD2. V dropped 10 bases and J dropped 1; count of bases not matched to a gene: 8. CDR3 length equals 14 residues. Germline CDR1 is SNHLY and CDR2 is FYNNEI. CDR3 residues: CATMTSPGTDTQYF. CDR3 DNA: TGTGCCACCATGACTAGCCCTGGCACAGATACGCAGTATTTT.

This chain uses TRBV19 with TRBJ2-7; D is undetermined. Trimming left V 0 bases short and J 4 bases short, with 7 bases between. The germline V gene encodes CDR1 LNHDA and CDR2 SQIVND (reference sequence). The CDR3 totals 13 residues. In nucleotides, the CDR3 is TGTGCCAGTAGTATAGATATATTATACGAGCAGTACTTC. It is translated as CASSIDILYEQYF.

The CDR3 sequence: CASSLEAPGNTIYF. The CDR3, as DNA: TGCGCCAGCAGCTTGGAAGCACCTGGAAACACCATATATTTT. The chain couples TRBV5-1 to TRBJ1-3; D gene ambiguous. Trimming shortened V by 0 bases and J by 2 bases, and 6 bases separated the two germline ends. Germline V gives CDR1 SGHRS, CDR2 YFSETQ. This CDR3 contains 14 residues.

The rearrangement uses TRBV28 and TRBJ1-5; 7 bases align to TRBD1. V trimming: 5 bases; J trimming: 1 base; junction bases outside the gene matches: 8. The CDR3 has 16 amino acids. Germline V gives CDR1 MDHEN, CDR2 SYDVKM. The DNA for the CDR3 is TGTGCCAGCAGTCAGGGGACAGACGGCAGCAATCAGCCCCAGCATTTT. This translates into CASSQGTDGSNQPQHF.

This chain connects TRBV23-1 to TRBJ2-1; no clear D gene. TRBV23-1 is an ORF, and what it does is uncertain. The ends were cut back, 3 bases at V and 8 bases at J, with 14 bases in the middle. The CDR3 sequence is 14 residues long. The CDR3 bases are TGCGCCAGCAGTCAGAACCTGACAATCGATGAGCAGTTCTTC. This sequence encodes CASSQNLTIDEQFF.

This rearrangement joins TRBV14 to TRBJ2-7; TRBD1 matches 7 bases. Losses at the gene ends were 5 bases for V and 6 bases for J; bases not matched to a gene: 10. Germline assignment: CDR1 SGHDN and CDR2 FVKESK. This CDR3 has 14 residues. For the CDR3, the DNA is TGTGCCAGCAGCTCGTTTAGGGGGCTAGGCGAGCAGTACTTC. Its translation: CASSSFRGLGEQYF.

The J gene is TRBJ2-5, the V gene TRBV5-1; the match to TRBD2 covers 7 bases. Germline V gene lookup returns CDR1 SGHRS and CDR2 YFSETQ. The CDR3 is 16 amino acids. After removal of 4 bases from V and 1 base from J, the junction contained 10 bases not matched to a gene. The CDR3 DNA reads as TGCGCCAGCAGCCCCCCCCTTGCTAGCGGCCAAGAGACCCAGTACTTC. Translated, it gives CASSPPLASGQETQYF.

J is TRBJ1-5 and V is TRBV5-4; no clear D. Trimming stripped 0 bases from V and 3 bases from J, with 10 bases between. The CDR3 is made up of 15 amino acids. The germline gives CDR1 SGHNT, CDR2 YYREEE (reference sequence). The CDR3 spells CASSLAGSINQPQHF. CDR3 DNA sequence: TGTGCCAGCAGCTTGGCGGGGTCAATCAATCAGCCCCAGCATTTT.

This rearrangement joins TRBV28 to TRBJ2-7; tentatively, D is TRBD2 (5 bases). Trimming removed 2 bases from V and 3 bases from J, with 14 bases in between. CDR1 is MDHEN, CDR2 SYDVKM, per germline. The CDR3 has 15 residues. CDR3 region: CASSLLAQPHYEQYF. The CDR3 DNA is TGTGCCAGCAGTTTACTAGCCCAACCCCACTACGAGCAGTACTTC.

This clone appeared a single time. The chain couples TRBV5-1 to TRBJ2-1, with D hard to call. Trimming removed 0 bases from V and 6 bases from J, with 10 bases in between. CDR3 length: 14 residues. The germline gives CDR1 SGHRS, CDR2 YFSETQ. The DNA of the CDR3 is TGCGCCAGCAGCTTGGATCTAGGAAGCAATGAGCAGTTCTTC. Its translation: CASSLDLGSNEQFF.

The chain couples TRBV30 to TRBJ1-4; D may be TRBD1 (5 bases). V lost 1 base, J lost 13 bases, and 19 bases lay in between. The germline CDR1 and CDR2 sequences are GTSNPN and SVGIG (reference sequence). CDR3 size: 14 residues. The CDR3 loop reads CAWSGGVVSSGLFF. The CDR3 DNA sequence: TGTGCCTGGAGTGGGGGCGTCGTTTCTTCCGGACTGTTTTTT. Looking up the rest from reference TRBV30 and TRBJ1-4 gives the full variable domain: SQTIHQWPATLVQPVGSPLSLECTVEGTSNPNLYWYRQAAGRGLQLLFYSVGIGQISSEVPQNLSASRPQDRQFILSSKKLLLSDSGFYLCAWSGGVVSSGLFFGSGTQLSVL.

V usage is TRBV6-4 and J usage is TRBJ2-3, with D unresolved. This CDR3 is 14 amino acids long. Trimming took 3 bases from V and 2 from J, leaving 9 bases between them. Germline CDR1 and CDR2: MRHNA and SNTAGT. CDR3 nucleotide sequence: TGTGCCAGCAGTGAAGCTTATACCACAGATACGCAGTATTTT. Protein sequence: CASSEAYTTDTQYF.

V usage is TRBV7-2 and J usage is TRBJ2-7; weak D call: TRBD2 (6 bases). The V end lost 2 bases, the J end lost 1 base, and 12 bases lay between the germline ends. The CDR3 totals 15 residues. The germline gives CDR1 SGHTA, CDR2 FQGNSA. CDR3 sequence reads: CASSLYFGGSYEQYF. CDR3 in DNA: TGTGCCAGCAGCTTATACTTCGGAGGGTCCTACGAGCAGTACTTC.

The gene calls are TRBV28 and TRBJ2-7, with TRBD1 identical over 12 bases. This CDR3 has 15 amino acids. Trimming took 6 bases from V and 4 from J; bases not matched to a gene: 7. CDR1 MDHEN and CDR2 SYDVKM come from the germline V gene. The CDR3 reads CASSHRDRGRYEQYF. Here the CDR3 DNA reads TGTGCCAGCAGCCACCGGGACAGGGGGCGGTACGAGCAGTACTTC.

The chain combines TRBV7-9 with TRBJ1-1; no clear D gene. The CDR3 has 15 residues. Germline values: CDR1 SEHNR, CDR2 FQNEAQ (reference sequence). V was clipped by 3 bases and J by 7 bases, with 18 bases between them. CDR3: CASSFGTTRVDEAFF. The CDR3 DNA reads TGTGCCAGCAGCTTCGGAACAACGAGGGTGGATGAAGCTTTCTTT.

This rearrangement joins TRBV2 to TRBJ2-3; 9 bases line up with TRBD1. CDR3 length: 13 residues. Germline CDR1 SNHLY, CDR2 FYNNEI. J gave up 4 bases and V 5 bases, and 1 base lay outside the gene matches. CDR3 sequence reads: CASSRQGADTQYF. The CDR3 nucleotides read TGTGCCAGCAGTCGACAGGGGGCAGATACGCAGTATTTT.

This chain uses TRBV7-2 with TRBJ2-5, with a weak D call TRBD1 (6 bases). Germline-derived CDR1 and CDR2 are SGHTA and FQGNSA. V was shortened by 5 bases and J by 7 bases, with 14 bases between the two germline ends. CDR3 length: 13 residues. The CDR3 nucleotides are TGTGCCAGCAGCCCCTACAGGGAACTGACCCAGTACTTC. Encoded protein: CASSPYRELTQYF.

In its sample, this clone was seen a few times. V gene TRBV7-6 combines with J gene TRBJ2-7; TRBD1 agrees at 7 bases. There are 14 residues in the CDR3. Germline loops: CDR1 SGHVS, CDR2 FNYEAQ. V gave up 1 base and J gave up 0 bases; unmatched junction bases: 0. The CDR3 DNA follows: TGTGCCAGCAGCTTAGGGGACAGCTCCTACGAGCAGTACTTC. The encoded protein is CASSLGDSSYEQYF.

The chain recombines TRBV5-8 with TRBJ2-7; D might be TRBD1 (5 bases). With 1 base removed from V and 6 bases from J, the gap between germline ends came to 23 bases. Germline CDR1 is SGHTS and CDR2 is YDEGEE. There are 17 residues in the CDR3. CDR3: CASSLPPFSRGRGEQYF. The DNA of the CDR3 is TGTGCCAGCAGCTTGCCCCCTTTTTCTAGGGGCCGCGGCGAGCAGTACTTC. Combining the CDR3 with reference TRBV5-8 and TRBJ2-7 gives the whole variable domain EAGVTQSPTHLIKTRGQQATLRCSPISGHTSVYWYQQALGLGLQFLLWYDEGEERNRGNFPPRFSGRQFPNYSSELNVNALELEDSALYLCASSLPPFSRGRGEQYFGPGTRLTVT.

V usage is TRBV5-4 and J usage is TRBJ1-1; D is perhaps TRBD1 (6 bases). CDR1 and CDR2 (germline): SGHNT, YYREEE (reference sequence). The CDR3 has 13 residues. Trimming shortened V by 0 bases and J by 4 bases, and 7 bases separated the two germline ends. The DNA of the CDR3 is TGTGCCAGCAGCTTGGGACAGGTCACTGAAGCTTTCTTT. It specifies CASSLGQVTEAFF.

The V and J genes are TRBV18 and TRBJ1-2, with 10 positions matching TRBD1. V trimming: 3 bases; J trimming: 8 bases; junction bases outside the gene matches: 3. CDR1 and CDR2 from the germline V gene are KGHSH and LQKENI. The CDR3 extends over 13 amino acids. The CDR3: CASSPGTGEGYTF. In nucleotides, the CDR3 is TGTGCCAGCTCACCTGGGACAGGGGAAGGCTACACCTTC.

V gene TRBV6-5 combines with J gene TRBJ1-1; D gene unclear. The CDR3 has 13 amino acids. Trimming removed 2 bases from V and 1 base from J, with 5 bases in between. The germline V gene has CDR1 MNHEY and CDR2 SVGAGI. Here the CDR3 DNA reads TGTGCCAGCAGTTACGCGGAGAACACTGAAGCTTTCTTT. The encoded protein is CASSYAENTEAFF.

The chain couples TRBV19 to TRBJ2-5; 8 nucleotides agree with TRBD2. The germline V gene has CDR1 LNHDA and CDR2 SQIVND (reference sequence). CDR3 length: 21 residues. J gave up 1 base and V 8 bases, and 27 bases lay outside the gene matches. The CDR3 nucleotides read TGTGCCAGTCATATACGAACGAGTCCGGGGGGGGCAGGCTACCTCCAAGAGACCCAGTACTTC. Protein product: CASHIRTSPGGAGYLQETQYF.